This entry features one TCR beta chain sequence. Its antigen is currently unknown. This sample stems from a study of T cell repertoires in cytomegalovirus infection. Study outcomes and limitations: Identification of carriers of CMV plus the relevant HLA was performed using cumulative public TCR beta family frequency. Ex vivo, HLA-C-restricted CMV-specific TCR beta clonotypes prevailed over the rest of the response.

TCRdb processed the reads anew with MiXCR; each CDR3 protein has one entry. The sample yields 400,000 to 600,000 distinct CDR3 sequences, under 55% seen once. The germline CDR1 and CDR2 sequences are SGHTA and FQGNSA. V lost 5 bases to trimming and J lost 8 bases, with 19 bases between them. The CDR3 is 15 residues long. The sequenced sample was cultured PBMCs, obtained from culture after CMV antigen stimulation. This TCR derives from a human donor in good health (CMV status not recorded). Some clones in this sample may be carry-over from other donors' samples. The V call is TRBV7-2, the J call TRBJ2-4, with D possibly TRBD2 on 5 matching bases. The CDR3 DNA sequence: TGTGCCAGCAGCCACGCAAGGTGGAAAGCGGACATTCAGTACTTC. This codes for CASSHARWKADIQYF.